This entry concerns a single T cell receptor (beta chain). Its antigen is unidentified. The data stem from a study of cytomegalovirus exposure and HLA in healthy donors. In the study overall: The 130 or so validation repertoires, a later analysis reported, used the same platform as the 666 first-cohort repertoires. Regarding the study as a whole: In vitro experiments confirmed that a few CMV-associated chains were specific for CMV antigens. The study recorded 164 TCR beta chains that were cytomegalovirus-associated. Reports indicated that the classifier achieved high specificity and sensitivity in diagnosing cytomegalovirus status.

Libraries were prepared by immunoSEQ multiplex PCR; TCRdb keeps only in-frame clonotypes and omits some of them. The top ten clones hold 1.5% to 1.9% of a sample with roughly 76,000 clones, roughly 94% of them seen once. The sequenced material came from PBMCs. The receptor's source is a man aged 18 to 30 in good health and CMV-seropositive.

CDR3 nucleotide sequence: TGTGCCAGTAGTACTACGCGGACTAGCGGTTACGAGCAGTACTTC. Residues: CASSTTRTSGYEQYF. V gene TRBV19 combines with J gene TRBJ2-7; 10 bases align to TRBD2. Looked up from germline, CDR1 is LNHDA and CDR2 is SQIVND (reference sequence). V dropped 4 bases and J dropped 4; count of bases not matched to a gene: 7. This CDR3 spans 15 amino acids.